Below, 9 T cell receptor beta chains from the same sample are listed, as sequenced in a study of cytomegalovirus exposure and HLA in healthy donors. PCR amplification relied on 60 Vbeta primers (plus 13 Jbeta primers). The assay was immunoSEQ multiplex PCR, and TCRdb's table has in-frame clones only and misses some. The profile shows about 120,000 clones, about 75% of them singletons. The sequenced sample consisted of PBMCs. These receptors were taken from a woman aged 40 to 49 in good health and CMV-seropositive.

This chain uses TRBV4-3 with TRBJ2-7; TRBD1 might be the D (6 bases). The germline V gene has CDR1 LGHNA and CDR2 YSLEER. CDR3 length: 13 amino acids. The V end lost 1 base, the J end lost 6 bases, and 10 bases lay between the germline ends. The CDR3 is CASSQAQGFEQYF. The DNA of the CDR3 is TGCGCCAGCAGCCAAGCACAGGGATTCGAGCAGTACTTC.

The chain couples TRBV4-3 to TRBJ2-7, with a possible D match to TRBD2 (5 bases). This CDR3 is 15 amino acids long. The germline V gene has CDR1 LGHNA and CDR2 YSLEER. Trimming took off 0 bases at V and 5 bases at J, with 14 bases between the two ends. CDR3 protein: CASSQDRGTQDEQYF. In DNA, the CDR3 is TGCGCCAGCAGCCAAGATCGGGGTACCCAGGACGAGCAGTACTTC.

The CDR3 nucleotides are TGTGCCAGTAGTCGCGGGACAGTTTATAGCAATCAGCCCCAGCATTTT. Amino acid sequence: CASSRGTVYSNQPQHF. The J gene is TRBJ1-5, the V gene TRBV19; 7 bases are shared with TRBD1. The germline CDR1 and CDR2 sequences are LNHDA and SQIVND (reference sequence). V was pared by 5 bases and J by 0 bases, with 7 bases of the junction left unmatched. This CDR3 comprises 16 residues.

DNA of the CDR3: TGTGCCAGCAGTACTACAAGTTCCTACAATGAGCAGTTCTTC. Encoded protein: CASSTTSSYNEQFF. V usage is TRBV27 and J usage is TRBJ2-1; no definite D call. Trimming removed 5 bases from V and 1 base from J, with 9 bases in between. This CDR3 has 14 amino acids. Germline values: CDR1 MNHEY, CDR2 SMNVEV (reference sequence).

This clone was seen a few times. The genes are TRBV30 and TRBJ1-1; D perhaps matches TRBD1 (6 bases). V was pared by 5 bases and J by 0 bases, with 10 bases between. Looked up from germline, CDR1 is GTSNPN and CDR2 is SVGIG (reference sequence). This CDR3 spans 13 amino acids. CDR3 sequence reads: CAWVGHLNTEAFF. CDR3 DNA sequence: TGTGCCTGGGTGGGACACCTGAACACTGAAGCTTTCTTT.

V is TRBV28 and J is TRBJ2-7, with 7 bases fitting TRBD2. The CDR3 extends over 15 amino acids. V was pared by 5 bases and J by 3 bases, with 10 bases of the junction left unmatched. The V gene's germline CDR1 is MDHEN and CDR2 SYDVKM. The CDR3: CASSLGSSGNYEQYF. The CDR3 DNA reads TGTGCCAGCAGTCTGGGTTCGAGCGGGAACTACGAGCAGTACTTC.

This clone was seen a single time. CDR3 in amino acids: CASSEQGGEQYF. The CDR3 DNA sequence: TGTGCCAGCTCCGAACAGGGTGGCGAGCAGTACTTC. The chain links TRBV18 to TRBJ2-7, with D maybe TRBD1 (6 bases). Germline V gene lookup returns CDR1 KGHSH and CDR2 LQKENI. The CDR3 consists of 12 residues. V shed 6 bases and J shed 6 bases, with 12 bases lying between them.

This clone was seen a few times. The CDR3 region is CASNTGTANEQFF. CDR3 nucleotides: TGTGCCAGCAACACCGGGACAGCTAATGAGCAGTTCTTC. This chain connects TRBV27 to TRBJ2-1; 7 positions match TRBD1. Germline V gene lookup returns CDR1 MNHEY and CDR2 SMNVEV (reference sequence). J gave up 7 bases and V 7 bases, and 7 bases lay outside the gene matches. The CDR3 sequence is 13 residues long.

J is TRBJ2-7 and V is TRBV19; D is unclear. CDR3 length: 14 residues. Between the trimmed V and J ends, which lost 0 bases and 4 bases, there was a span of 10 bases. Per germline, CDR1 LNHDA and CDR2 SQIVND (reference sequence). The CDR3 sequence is CASSIDHTRYEQYF. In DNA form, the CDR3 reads TGTGCCAGTAGTATAGATCACACCCGATACGAGCAGTACTTC.